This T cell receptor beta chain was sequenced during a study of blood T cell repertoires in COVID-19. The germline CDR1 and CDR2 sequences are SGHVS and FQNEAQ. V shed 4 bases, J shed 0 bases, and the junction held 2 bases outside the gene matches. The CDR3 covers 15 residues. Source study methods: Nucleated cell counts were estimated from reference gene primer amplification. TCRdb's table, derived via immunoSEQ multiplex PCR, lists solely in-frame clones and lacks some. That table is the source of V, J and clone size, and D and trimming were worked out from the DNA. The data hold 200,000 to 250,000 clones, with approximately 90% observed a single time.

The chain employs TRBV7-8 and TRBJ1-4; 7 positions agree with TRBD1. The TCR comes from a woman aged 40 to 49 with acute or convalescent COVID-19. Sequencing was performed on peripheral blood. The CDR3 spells CASSSDRATNEKLFF. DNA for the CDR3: TGTGCCAGCAGCTCCGACAGGGCAACTAATGAAAAACTGTTTTTT.